The 2 T cell receptor beta chains listed next were all sequenced from one sample in a study of T cell responses to AZD1222 COVID-19 vaccine (TCRdb year 2021). The library was made by the immunoSEQ multiplex PCR assay. What TCRdb holds here is the immuneACCESS table cut down to in-frame rearrangements. Part of the clones is not present; checked against another copy, under half of the missing clones reflect an unresolved V gene, and the others are unexplained. The sample data list about 160,000 clones, and approximately 91% of these were observed just once. More than 5.5% of the sample is held by the ten biggest clonotypes. Sample time point, as interpreted from the label and publication: baseline before first vaccination. This sample comprised peripheral blood, obtained on day 0 of AZD1222 vaccination. The receptors here all came from an adult in good health.

The CDR3 DNA sequence: TGTGCCAGCAGCTTAGGACTAGCGGGGGGGCCGTCCACAGATACGCAGTATTTT. This gives the protein CASSLGLAGGPSTDTQYF. The chain recombines TRBV7-6 with TRBJ2-3; 14 nucleotides agree with TRBD2. This CDR3 has 18 residues. Germline CDR1 SGHVS, CDR2 FNYEAQ. V gave up 1 base and J gave up 2 bases; unmatched junction bases: 5.

Only a few counts were recorded for this clone. This sequence joins TRBV3-1 (or the pseudogene TRBV3-2) and TRBJ2-1, with 7 nucleotides matching TRBD2. CDR1 and CDR2 (germline): LGHDT, YNNKEL (reference sequence). J gave up 4 bases and V 4 bases, and 7 bases lay outside the gene matches. The CDR3 has 15 amino acids. The CDR3 region is CASSLIPSGYNEQFF. The CDR3 DNA is TGTGCCAGCAGCCTAATTCCTAGCGGTTACAATGAGCAGTTCTTC.